This TCR beta chain comes out of a study of blood T cell repertoires in COVID-19. Study-level background: COVID-19 samples from acute and convalescent phases originated in the United States, Italy and Spain. From T cells, B-cell-depleted T cells, or PBMCs came the material, which was cDNA or gDNA.

Germline V lookup: CDR1 SGHNT, CDR2 YENEEA. V dropped 4 bases and J dropped 5; count of bases not matched to a gene: 13. The CDR3 has 17 amino acids. Original data processing: By means of reference gene primer amplification, nucleated cell counts were estimated. Only in-frame clones appear in the TCRdb table, and some are missing; sequencing was by immunoSEQ multiplex PCR. V, J and clone size reflect that table, while D and trimming were determined from the DNA. The data hold around 64,000 clones, with around 87% observed a single time. The specimen was peripheral blood. This chain connects TRBV11-3 to TRBJ2-1, with 8 bases matching TRBD1. This TCR was sampled from a man in his fifties or sixties with active COVID-19. The CDR3 DNA sequence: TGTGCCAGCAGCTCTGACGGGGTGGGGACAGGCAACAATGAGCAGTTCTTC. Its translation: CASSSDGVGTGNNEQFF.